This TCR beta chain was documented in a study of cytomegalovirus exposure and HLA in healthy donors. As for the study in general: As released early, the data held approximately 80 million unique TCRs from HLA-typed donors.

This clone was seen a few times. The antigen remains unidentified. PCR involved 60 Vbeta and 13 Jbeta primers. The data were produced by immunoSEQ multiplex PCR, yet TCRdb's version contains in-frame clones alone and is incomplete. This sample has over 60,000 clones; roughly 82% occur once, and the top ten carry roughly 12%. The J segment lost 7 bases and the V segment lost 8 bases, leaving 13 bases of the junction unmatched. From germline, CDR1 is ENHRY and CDR2 SYGVKD. The CDR3 spans 15 residues. General observations from the study: As a later analysis revealed, most CMV-associated TCR beta chains appeared HLA-restricted. In a later analysis, TCR beta V- and J-gene trimming showed a link to a missense DCLRE1C variant. TCR beta chains numbering under 200 were designated cytomegalovirus-associated.

The clonotype comes from a man between 65 and 85 years old in good health and CMV-seronegative. The chain recombines TRBV10-3 with TRBJ2-3; 9 nucleotides align to TRBD1. Sequencing used PBMCs. The CDR3 loop is CAIDGTGPPSNTQYF. Here the CDR3 DNA reads TGTGCCATCGACGGGACAGGGCCTCCAAGTAATACGCAGTATTTT.